This T cell receptor beta chain originates from a study of persistence of HIV-infected CD4 T cells. Comment on this clone: Its antigen is still unknown.

Cells were stimulated with overlapping HIV-1 Gag 15-mer peptides. Sorting of responding CD4+ T cells relied on upregulated CD40 ligand together with CD69. Study-level results: Proviral oligoclonality tracked with TCR oligoclonality within the same sorted cells.

The ends were cut back, 6 bases at V and 2 bases at J, with 12 bases in the middle. Germline CDR1 reads MNHEY; CDR2 reads SVGAGI. The CDR3 contains 14 residues. The immunoSEQ assay was version 4, run in survey mode. Some clones are missing from TCRdb's copy, which holds only in-frame ones; the method was immunoSEQ multiplex PCR. This table holds under 40,000 clones, approximately 70% found once. This TCR came from an adult man with HIV who was CMV-seropositive. Sequenced here: CD4+ T cells sorted from PBMCs after roughly 18-hour stimulation, sampled from a patient who received antiretroviral therapy. The chain is built from TRBV6-5 and TRBJ2-3, with a possible D match to TRBD1 (6 bases). In DNA form, the CDR3 reads TGTGCCAGCAGATTGACAGGCTCCACAGATACGCAGTATTTT. It encodes CASRLTGSTDTQYF.